This T cell receptor (beta chain) is from a study of shared clonotypes between healthy human individuals. Study-level information: The composition of the donors was a couple of women and a few men aged 18 to 49.

Germline assignment: CDR1 SEHNR and CDR2 FQNEAQ (reference sequence). Trimming pared 3 bases from V and 2 bases from J, leaving 9 bases between. This CDR3 is built from 14 residues. Genomic DNA for unsorted samples was obtained from 80 million to 100 million PBMCs. Assay runs were performed at deep level. Libraries were prepared by immunoSEQ multiplex PCR; TCRdb keeps only in-frame clonotypes and omits some of them. The sample shows about 490,000 clones, 81% of them seen only once. The receptor's source is a woman in her thirties or forties in good health. Some clones in this sample may be carry-over from other donors' samples. The sequenced sample consisted of PBMCs. The genes are TRBV7-9 and TRBJ2-3; D uncertain. This CDR3 is CASSLTGITDTQYF. Written as DNA, the CDR3 is TGTGCCAGCAGCTTGACTGGCATCACAGATACGCAGTATTTT.